A selection of T cell receptor beta chains follows, all from one sample in a study of T cell responses to AZD1222 COVID-19 vaccine. Some clones are missing from TCRdb's copy, which holds only in-frame ones; the method was immunoSEQ multiplex PCR. The sample has more than 70,000 clones; about 91% are singletons. The sample here was peripheral blood, taken 28 days after the second AZD1222 dose. These receptors came from an adult who received the AZD1222 COVID-19 vaccine. Both conserved end residues are part of each CDR3. The D gene is left open where the match is weak. Some rows have no size entry. The others give once, few or many, or a class for an expanded clone.

clone size	D gene	V gene	J gene	CDR3 DNA	CDR3 protein
NA	TRBD1	TRBV19	TRBJ1-5	TGTGCCAGTAGTGCCGGGACAGCAAATCAGCCCCAGCATTTT	CASSAGTANQPQHF
NA	TRBD1	TRBV4-3	TRBJ2-1	TGCGCCAGCAGCCAAGGATGGAGACAGGGAGTCTACAATGAGCAGTTCTTC	CASSQGWRQGVYNEQFF
once	TRBD1	TRBV28	TRBJ1-3	TGTGCCAGCACCGGCAGGACAGGGATCGGAAACACCATATATTTT	CASTGRTGIGNTIYF
NA	NA	TRBV5-4	TRBJ2-3	TGTGCCAGCAGCTTGTTCACCCGCACAGATACGCAGTATTTT	CASSLFTRTDTQYF
NA	NA	TRBV5-6	TRBJ2-3	TGTGCCAGCAGCTTGTGGGGCACAGATACGCAGTATTTT	CASSLWGTDTQYF
NA	NA	TRBV27	TRBJ2-7	TGTGCCAGCAGTTTTGGCGGCGAGCAGTACTTC	CASSFGGEQYF
NA	NA	TRBV19	TRBJ2-7	TGTGCCAGTAGTATCGGCAGCTCCTACGAGCAGTACTTC	CASSIGSSYEQYF
NA	TRBD2	TRBV9	TRBJ2-7	TGTGCCAGCAGCCCATATGGTAATCGAGCGGGGGACTACGAGCAGTACTTC	CASSPYGNRAGDYEQYF
NA	TRBD1	TRBV29-1	TRBJ1-5	TGCAGCGTTGCAGAGACAGGGGGGAATCAGCCCCAGCATTTT	CSVAETGGNQPQHF
NA	NA	TRBV9	TRBJ2-6	TGTGCCAGCAGCGTTCGGCAGGACGGGTCCTCTGGGGCCAACGTCCTGACTTTC	CASSVRQDGSSGANVLTF
NA	TRBD1	TRBV6-2/TRBV6-3	TRBJ1-1	TGTGCCAGCAGCCCCGGACAGGTGAACACTGAAGCTTTCTTT	CASSPGQVNTEAFF
NA	NA	TRBV7-9	TRBJ2-2	TGTGCCAGCCATGGTGCTAACCCGAACACCGGGGAGCTGTTTTTT	CASHGANPNTGELFF
few	NA	TRBV5-4	TRBJ1-4	TGTGCCAGCAGCAACCGGGACGGCCATGAAAAACTGTTTTTT	CASSNRDGHEKLFF
NA	NA	TRBV5-5	TRBJ2-7	TGTGCCAGCAGCTTGGTAGCTAGGTCCCCCTACGAGCAGTACTTC	CASSLVARSPYEQYF
NA	NA	TRBV4-1	TRBJ2-2	TGCGCCAGCAGCCAAGAGGGACTTAACACCGGGGAGCTGTTTTTT	CASSQEGLNTGELFF
once	TRBD1	TRBV6-5	TRBJ1-5	TGTGCCAGCAGCCTGGAGAGAACAGGGGGCCAGCCCCAGCATTTT	CASSLERTGGQPQHF
NA	TRBD2	TRBV6-1	TRBJ2-1	TGTGCCAGCATAAGCGGGAGGGCCTTTGGTGAGCAGTTCTTC	CASISGRAFGEQFF